Shown below are 27 T cell receptor beta chains from a single sample sequenced in a study of T cells after posttransplantation cyclophosphamide. Treatment was busulfan-fludarabine conditioning, a marrow graft, and cyclophosphamide on days +3 and +4. Sequencing used immunoSEQ multiplex PCR; TCRdb keeps in-frame clones, though not all of them. The sample lists approximately 11,000 clones, roughly 80% seen once, with approximately 15% in the top ten. The sequencing here drew on PBMCs, taken 1,700 to 2,000 days after allogeneic stem cell transplant with posttransplant cyclophosphamide. The receptors were gathered from a female patient aged 50-59 years who received an allogeneic stem cell transplant from a related donor, was CMV-positive, and had no GVHD. Part of the T cell pool may stem from the graft donor.

V is TRBV13 and J is TRBJ1-1, with 7 nucleotides matching TRBD1. V lost 3 bases and J lost 7; bases outside the gene matches: 2. Germline lookup yields CDR1 PRHDT and CDR2 FYEKMQ (reference sequence). The CDR3 is made up of 12 amino acids. CDR3 residues: CASSLTGFEAFF. CDR3 DNA: TGTGCCAGCAGCTTGACAGGGTTTGAAGCTTTCTTT.

The chain carries TRBV7-9 and TRBJ1-1, with a weak D call TRBD1 (5 bases). The V and J ends lost 5 bases and 5 bases respectively, with 12 bases between them. CDR3 length: 13 amino acids. CDR1 and CDR2 from the germline V gene are SEHNR and FQNEAQ (reference sequence). The CDR3 is CASSQDGGTEAFF. The CDR3 bases are TGTGCCAGCAGCCAAGACGGGGGTACTGAAGCTTTCTTT.

The chain has TRBV30 and TRBJ1-4; D call uncertain. The ends were cut back, 3 bases at V and 0 bases at J, with 5 bases in the middle. CDR1 and CDR2 from the germline V gene are GTSNPN and SVGIG (reference sequence). This CDR3 is built from 13 residues. The CDR3 sequence: CAWRSSTNEKLFF. In nucleotides, the CDR3 is TGTGCCTGGAGGAGCTCAACTAATGAAAAACTGTTTTTT.

This chain joins TRBV6-1 and TRBJ1-1, with D perhaps TRBD1 (6 bases). Germline CDR1 reads MNHNS; CDR2 reads SASEGT. This CDR3 has 12 residues. V gave up 9 bases and J gave up 4 bases, with 12 bases separating them. Written as DNA, the CDR3 is TGTGCCAGTGGTACAGGGAGCACTGAAGCTTTCTTT. It yields the protein CASGTGSTEAFF.

This chain connects TRBV29-1 to TRBJ2-1; weak D call: TRBD2 (6 bases). This CDR3 contains 13 residues. Germline values: CDR1 SQVTM, CDR2 ANQGSEA. The V gene lost 5 bases and the J gene lost 6 bases, with 14 bases spanning the gap. In DNA, the CDR3 is TGCAGCGTTCTCGGGAGTCAGGGCAATGAGCAGTTCTTC. This encodes CSVLGSQGNEQFF.

The rearrangement uses TRBV30 and TRBJ2-7; tentatively, D is TRBD2 (5 bases). Germline V gene lookup returns CDR1 GTSNPN and CDR2 SVGIG (reference sequence). V was shortened by 5 bases and J by 12 bases, with 17 bases between the two germline ends. This CDR3 is 11 amino acids long. Here the CDR3 DNA reads TGTGCCTGGGCGAACCAGGACTGGAGGTACTTC. Protein: CAWANQDWRYF.

The rearrangement joins TRBV4-2 to TRBJ2-3; 7 bases map to TRBD2. The germline CDR1 and CDR2 sequences are LGHNA and YNFKEQ. V lost 0 bases, J lost 7 bases, and 16 bases stayed unmatched. This CDR3 region has 18 residues. The CDR3 loop is CASSQDGEGLQPSNTQYF. CDR3 sequence (DNA): TGTGCCAGCAGCCAAGATGGGGAGGGACTTCAACCATCCAATACGCAGTATTTT.

This chain connects TRBV15 to TRBJ2-5; 10 bases agree with TRBD2. The germline V gene has CDR1 LNHNV and CDR2 YYDKDF (reference sequence). The CDR3 extends over 15 amino acids. V was clipped by 4 bases and J by 5 bases; unmatched bases: 7. The CDR3 bases are TGTGCCACCAGCACAGCTAGCGGGAGCTGGGAGACCCAGTACTTC. This gives the protein CATSTASGSWETQYF. The full variable domain, with the rest looked up from reference TRBV15 and TRBJ2-5, is DAMVIQNPRYQVTQFGKPVTLSCSQTLNHNVMYWYQQKSSQAPKLLFHYYDKDFNNEADTPDNFQSRRPNTSFCFLDIRSPGLGDTAMYLCATSTASGSWETQYFGPGTRLLVL.

This clone is labeled as large. The chain recombines TRBV19 with TRBJ1-5; D unresolved. CDR3 length equals 10 residues. The germline V and J ends were trimmed by 7 bases and 7 bases, with 5 bases remaining between them. CDR1 and CDR2 (germline): LNHDA, SQIVND (reference sequence). As DNA, the CDR3 is TGTGCCAGTACTCCGCAGCCCCAGCATTTT. It specifies CASTPQPQHF.

Here the CDR3 reads CASSEPPGGRNEKLFF. DNA for the CDR3: TGTGCCAGCAGTGAACCCCCGGGGGGTCGGAATGAAAAACTGTTTTTT. The rearrangement joins TRBV25-1 to TRBJ1-4; a possible D gene is TRBD1 (5 bases). The V and J ends lost 2 bases and 5 bases respectively, with 15 bases between them. Germline V gene sequence: CDR1 MGHDK, CDR2 SYGVNS. CDR3 length equals 16 residues.

The genes are TRBV30 and TRBJ1-1; possible D gene TRBD1, 5 bases. The CDR3 is 15 residues long. Germline V gives CDR1 GTSNPN, CDR2 SVGIG (reference sequence). The V gene lost 1 base and the J gene lost 0 bases, with 12 bases spanning the gap. The CDR3 nucleotides are TGTGCCTGGAGTGCGTTAGCAGGGTTGAACACTGAAGCTTTCTTT. Translation gives CAWSALAGLNTEAFF.

The V call is TRBV9, the J call TRBJ1-4; D unclear. Trimming took off 5 bases at V and 8 bases at J, with 16 bases between the two ends. Germline-derived CDR1 and CDR2 are SGDLS and YYNGEE. The CDR3 totals 14 residues. CDR3 sequence (DNA): TGTGCCAGCAGTTTGACGGGGTCCGGGGAAAAACTGTTTTTT. It yields the protein CASSLTGSGEKLFF.

The chain joins TRBV4-1 to TRBJ1-2; TRBD1 matches at 9 bases. CDR1 and CDR2 from the germline V gene are MGHRA and YSYEKL. The V and J ends lost 8 bases and 4 bases, in that order; junction bases with no gene match: 8. The CDR3 has 14 residues. The CDR3 DNA reads TGCGCCAGCTCCCCACAGGGGGCTGTCTATGGCTACACCTTC. It encodes CASSPQGAVYGYTF.

CDR3 nucleotide sequence: TGTGCCAGCAGCTTTGGGAGGAGCCAATATAATTCACCCCTCCACTTT. Amino acids: CASSFGRSQYNSPLHF. The V and J genes are TRBV7-8 and TRBJ1-6, with D hard to call. CDR1 SGHVS and CDR2 FQNEAQ come from the germline V gene. This CDR3 has 16 amino acids. V lost 3 bases to trimming and J lost 4 bases, with 13 bases between them.

By share, this clone ranks as hyperexpanded (1% or more). The V and J genes are TRBV27 and TRBJ1-5; 7 nucleotides line up with TRBD1. CDR1 MNHEY and CDR2 SMNVEV come from the germline V gene (reference sequence). This CDR3 has 19 residues. V lost 8 bases and J lost 3; bases outside the gene matches: 22. The CDR3 DNA is TGTGCCAGCTCCCCCGACGCAGACAGGGCGTTAACTGTCAATCAGCCCCAGCATTTT. Its translation: CASSPDADRALTVNQPQHF.

The chain employs TRBV5-1 and TRBJ2-2; D perhaps matches TRBD1 (5 bases). V was cut by 7 bases and J by 4 bases, with 17 bases left in between. This CDR3 is built from 15 residues. From germline, CDR1 is SGHRS and CDR2 YFSETQ. CDR3 sequence: CASSTGAPITGELFF. The CDR3 nucleotides read TGCGCCAGCTCCACAGGAGCGCCGATCACCGGGGAGCTGTTTTTT.

This chain connects TRBV27 to TRBJ1-4; 8 nucleotides agree with TRBD1. V lost 2 bases, J lost 5 bases, and 4 bases stayed unmatched. The CDR3 loop spans 15 amino acids. From germline, CDR1 is MNHEY and CDR2 SMNVEV (reference sequence). The CDR3 DNA reads as TGTGCCAGCAGTTTAGAGACAGGGGCAAATGAAAAACTGTTTTTT. Its protein is CASSLETGANEKLFF.

The chain carries TRBV18 and TRBJ1-2, with 12 bases fitting TRBD1. The germline V gene encodes CDR1 KGHSH and CDR2 LQKENI. The CDR3 covers 18 residues. Trimming took 3 bases from V and 7 from J; bases not matched to a gene: 15. Here the CDR3 reads CASSPDLRDRGLLSGYTF. The DNA for the CDR3 is TGTGCCAGCTCACCTGACCTCCGGGACAGGGGGCTTTTGTCTGGCTACACCTTC.

CDR3 DNA: TGTGCCAGCAGCTTGGGCGGATTCTCTGGAAACACCATATATTTT. It translates to CASSLGGFSGNTIYF. The rearrangement links TRBV5-5 to TRBJ1-3; D ambiguous. CDR1 and CDR2 (germline): SGHKS, YYEKEE (reference sequence). CDR3 length: 15 amino acids. V was trimmed by 0 bases and J by 0 bases, leaving 7 bases between them.

This clone was found a few times. The rearrangement links TRBV7-9 to TRBJ2-7; 7 bases agree with TRBD2. Trimming at V came to 6 bases and at J to 2 bases, leaving 7 bases not matched to a gene. Per germline, CDR1 SEHNR and CDR2 FQNEAQ (reference sequence). The CDR3 runs 14 residues. The CDR3 DNA is TGTGCCAGCAGATCGGGGGGTACGACCTACGAGCAGTACTTC. Protein product: CASRSGGTTYEQYF.

The gene calls are TRBV9 and TRBJ1-2; 7 bases fit TRBD1. The CDR3 loop spans 15 amino acids. The germline gives CDR1 SGDLS, CDR2 YYNGEE. The trim removed 3 bases at V and 6 bases at J, leaving 11 bases unmatched. The CDR3 bases are TGTGCCAGCAGCGCGAGACAGGGTACCTACCATGGCTACACCTTC. Protein sequence: CASSARQGTYHGYTF.

This chain uses TRBV28 with TRBJ2-7, with D perhaps TRBD2 (6 bases). The CDR3 totals 14 residues. Trimming took off 3 bases at V and 8 bases at J, with 17 bases between the two ends. Per germline, CDR1 MDHEN and CDR2 SYDVKM. Here the CDR3 DNA reads TGTGCCAGCAGTTTCGAGGTTCAGGACTATAAGCAGTACTTC. It is translated as CASSFEVQDYKQYF.

The chain uses TRBV29-1 and TRBJ2-3; the D gene is possibly TRBD1 (6 bases). Germline CDR1 is SQVTM and CDR2 is ANQGSEA. V was shortened by 7 bases and J by 6 bases, with 8 bases between the two germline ends. CDR3 length: 10 amino acids. CDR3 sequence (DNA): TGCAGCGAGGGGGTCGATACGCAGTATTTT. Protein: CSEGVDTQYF.

This chain uses TRBV9 with TRBJ2-3, with D possibly TRBD1 on 5 matching bases. Germline-derived CDR1 and CDR2 are SGDLS and YYNGEE. V lost 2 bases, J lost 2 bases, and 9 bases lay in between. The CDR3 runs 14 residues. The CDR3 protein is CASSVPDNTDTQYF. The CDR3, as DNA: TGTGCCAGCAGCGTCCCGGACAACACAGATACGCAGTATTTT.

This clone was observed a single time. The chain is built from TRBV9 and TRBJ2-1; D not resolved. Between the trimmed V and J ends, which lost 3 bases and 9 bases, there was a span of 19 bases. Germline loops: CDR1 SGDLS, CDR2 YYNGEE. The CDR3 totals 15 residues. Here the CDR3 DNA reads TGTGCCAGCAGCGCGACTGGTGGTAGGCTAAGTGAGCAGTTCTTC. Translated: CASSATGGRLSEQFF.

The chain combines TRBV6-6 with TRBJ1-2; TRBD1 matches 12 bases. Looked up from germline, CDR1 is MNHNY and CDR2 is SVGAGI (reference sequence). Trimming cost V 11 bases and J 4 bases; bases outside gene matches: 14. The CDR3 spans 16 residues. The DNA for the CDR3 is TGTGCCTCCACCCCCCCCCGGGACAGGGGGCTCTATGGCTACACCTTC. It translates to CASTPPRDRGLYGYTF.

The rearrangement links TRBV10-3 to TRBJ2-1; TRBD2 is a possible D gene (7 bases). The CDR3 extends over 19 amino acids. Germline CDR1 and CDR2: ENHRY and SYGVKD. V dropped 0 bases and J dropped 5 bases, with 23 bases sitting between them. CDR3 residues: CAISESNPGASGSNNEQFF. The CDR3 DNA sequence: TGTGCCATCAGTGAGTCCAACCCGGGGGCTAGCGGCTCGAACAATGAGCAGTTCTTC.